Here is one TCR beta chain with its context. The data stem from a study of blood T cells in healthy people across ages. In germline, CDR1 is SQVTM, CDR2 ANQGSEA. The CDR3 contains 12 residues. V was trimmed by 3 bases and J by 4 bases, leaving 9 bases between them. The second PCR ran about 6 to 12 cycles with a sample-barcoded 5' primer and J-beta primers. TCRdb reanalysed the 5' RACE reads using MiXCR and keeps one entry per CDR3 protein. The data contain some 800,000 distinct CDR3 sequences, under 45% of them singletons. The sequenced material came from blood. The chain has TRBV29-1 and TRBJ1-1; D not certain. This clonotype was sampled from a man aged 60 to 75 in good health. The CDR3 bases are TGCAGCGTTGAGGAGGGAAGCACTGAAGCTTTCTTT. Residues: CSVEEGSTEAFF.